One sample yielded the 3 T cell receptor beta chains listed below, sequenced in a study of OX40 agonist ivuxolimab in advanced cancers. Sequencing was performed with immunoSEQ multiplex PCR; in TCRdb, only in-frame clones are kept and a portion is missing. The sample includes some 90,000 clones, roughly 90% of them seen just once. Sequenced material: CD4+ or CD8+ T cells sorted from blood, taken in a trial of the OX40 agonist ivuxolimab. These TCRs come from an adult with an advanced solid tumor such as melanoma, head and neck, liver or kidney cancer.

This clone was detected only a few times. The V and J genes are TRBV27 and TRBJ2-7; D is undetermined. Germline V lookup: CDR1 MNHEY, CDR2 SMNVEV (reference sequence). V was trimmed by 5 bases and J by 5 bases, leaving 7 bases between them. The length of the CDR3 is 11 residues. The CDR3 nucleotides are TGTGCCAGCAGTCAAGGGAACGAGCAGTACTTC. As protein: CASSQGNEQYF.

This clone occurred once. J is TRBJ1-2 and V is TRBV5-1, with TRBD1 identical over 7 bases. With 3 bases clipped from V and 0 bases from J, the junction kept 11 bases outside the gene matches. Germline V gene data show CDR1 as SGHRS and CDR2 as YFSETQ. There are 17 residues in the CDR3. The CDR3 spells CASSSPTGFTTNYGYTF. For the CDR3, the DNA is TGCGCCAGCAGCTCTCCGACAGGGTTCACGACTAACTATGGCTACACCTTC.

The CDR3 nucleotides read TGTGCCAGCAGGCTGAGGGGCGGGAGGGGAGACGAGCAGTACTTC. It specifies CASRLRGGRGDEQYF. The chain links TRBV27 to TRBJ2-7; 9 bases map to TRBD2. CDR1 and CDR2 (germline): MNHEY, SMNVEV (reference sequence). The CDR3 is 15 amino acids. J gave up 5 bases and V 6 bases, and 11 bases lay outside the gene matches.